These 25 T cell receptor beta chains share one sample of origin, sequenced in a study of blood T cell repertoires in COVID-19. Assay: immunoSEQ multiplex PCR; the TCRdb copy retains only in-frame clones and omits some. The table lists around 140,000 clones, 81% of them singletons. Specimen: peripheral blood. Receptors were obtained from a woman aged 55-70 years with active or convalescent COVID-19.

The chain recombines TRBV4-3 with TRBJ2-2; no reliable D call. Germline values: CDR1 LGHNA, CDR2 YSLEER. The CDR3 contains 13 residues. Trimming took off 3 bases at V and 7 bases at J, with 9 bases between the two ends. The CDR3 DNA sequence: TGCGCCAGCAGCCAGGTGACTGGCGGGGAGCTGTTTTTT. Translating it yields CASSQVTGGELFF.

This sequence joins TRBV6-6 and TRBJ1-5; TRBD1 aligns across 7 bases. Trimming removed 10 bases from V and 4 bases from J; junction bases left unmatched: 10. This CDR3 has 14 residues. CDR1 MNHNY and CDR2 SVGAGI come from the germline V gene (reference sequence). CDR3 protein: CATLNRGENQPQHF. CDR3 DNA sequence: TGTGCCACCCTCAACAGGGGTGAAAATCAGCCCCAGCATTTT.

The genes are TRBV18 and TRBJ1-1, with TRBD1 as a possible D gene (6 bases). V lost 5 bases to trimming and J lost 4 bases, with 17 bases between them. This CDR3 is built from 15 residues. Germline V gene lookup returns CDR1 KGHSH and CDR2 LQKENI. In DNA, the CDR3 is TGTGCCAGCTCAGCAGGTCAGGGGCGCGGCACTGAAGCTTTCTTT. It codes for CASSAGQGRGTEAFF. The full variable domain, its missing parts supplied by reference TRBV18 and TRBJ1-1, is NAGVMQNPRHLVRRRGQEARLRCSPMKGHSHVYWYRQLPEEGLKFMVYLQKENIIDESGMPKERFSAEFPKEGPSILRIQQVVRGDSAAYFCASSAGQGRGTEAFFGQGTRLTVV.

The chain links TRBV4-1 to TRBJ1-5; maybe TRBD1 (6 bases). CDR1 and CDR2 (germline): MGHRA, YSYEKL. This CDR3 comprises 19 residues. Trimming cost V 4 bases and J 4 bases, with 26 bases left between them. The CDR3 region is CASSPGRDENRVGNQPQHF. The CDR3 nucleotides are TGCGCCAGCAGCCCCGGTCGAGACGAAAACAGGGTAGGGAATCAGCCCCAGCATTTT.

V is TRBV5-1 and J is TRBJ2-5; perhaps TRBD2 as D (7 bases). This CDR3 is built from 16 residues. CDR1 is SGHRS and CDR2 is YFSETQ in the germline V gene. V gave up 0 bases and J gave up 4 bases, with 16 bases separating them. Written as DNA, the CDR3 is TGCGCCAGCAGCTTGGTTGGGGAGGGGGGTCGAGAGACCCAGTACTTC. Translated: CASSLVGEGGRETQYF. The full variable domain, with the rest looked up from reference TRBV5-1 and TRBJ2-5, is KAGVTQTPRYLIKTRGQQVTLSCSPISGHRSVSWYQQTPGQGLQFLFEYFSETQRNKGNFPGRFSGRQFSNSRSEMNVSTLELGDSALYLCASSLVGEGGRETQYFGPGTRLLVL.

The chain couples TRBV7-9 to TRBJ1-2, with a tentative D call TRBD1 (6 bases). V lost 3 bases and J lost 4, with 12 bases in between. The length of the CDR3 is 14 residues. Germline V gives CDR1 SEHNR, CDR2 FQNEAQ (reference sequence). The CDR3 spells CASSLQGGSYGYTF. DNA for the CDR3: TGTGCCAGCAGCTTGCAAGGGGGTTCCTATGGCTACACCTTC.

The chain employs TRBV28 and TRBJ2-7; possible D gene TRBD2, 11 bases. Germline lookup yields CDR1 MDHEN and CDR2 SYDVKM. The CDR3 is 20 amino acids. V lost 10 bases to trimming and J lost 0 bases, with 34 bases between them. DNA for the CDR3: TGTGCCACAACAGCGGGGACAGGGGTTAGGACTAGCGGGTCCTCCTACGAGCAGTACTTC. As protein: CATTAGTGVRTSGSSYEQYF. The complete variable domain, with remaining parts taken from reference TRBV28 and TRBJ2-7, reads DVKVTQSSRYLVKRTGEKVFLECVQDMDHENMFWYRQDPGLGLRLIYFSYDVKMKEKGDIPEGYSVSREKKERFSLILESASTNQTSMYLCATTAGTGVRTSGSSYEQYFGPGTRLTVT.

The chain is built from TRBV18 and TRBJ2-3, with 13 bases identical to TRBD2. V trimming: 3 bases; J trimming: 6 bases; junction bases outside the gene matches: 6. The CDR3 length is 16 residues. Germline CDR1 and CDR2: KGHSH and LQKENI. DNA of the CDR3: TGTGCCAGCTCACCCCTACCGGGACTAGCGGGGGATACGCAGTATTTT. Its protein product is CASSPLPGLAGDTQYF.

This clone is a singleton in its sample. The gene calls are TRBV7-9 and TRBJ2-5; D is unresolved. The CDR3 runs to 12 residues. Germline CDR1 SEHNR, CDR2 FQNEAQ (reference sequence). The V end was cut by 6 bases, the J end by 4 bases, with 9 bases between. In DNA form, the CDR3 reads TGTGCCAGCAGTTTCGTCGGAGAGACCCAGTACTTC. Its protein is CASSFVGETQYF. The complete variable domain, with remaining parts taken from reference TRBV7-9 and TRBJ2-5, reads DTGVSQNPRHKITKRGQNVTFRCDPISEHNRLYWYRQTLGQGPEFLTYFQNEAQLEKSRLLSDRFSAERPKGSFSTLEIQRTEQGDSAMYLCASSFVGETQYFGPGTRLLVL.

The DNA for the CDR3 is TGTGCCTGGAGTTCTGGTAGCTCCTATAATTCACCCCTCCACTTT. It yields the protein CAWSSGSSYNSPLHF. The V gene is TRBV30, the J gene TRBJ1-6; D not certain. The CDR3 is made up of 15 amino acids. The V end lost 2 bases, the J end lost 0 bases, and 8 bases lay between the germline ends. In germline, CDR1 is GTSNPN, CDR2 SVGIG (reference sequence).

The chain has TRBV5-6 and TRBJ1-1, with a tentative D call TRBD1 (6 bases). The CDR3 consists of 12 residues. The germline gives CDR1 SGHDT, CDR2 YYEEEE. V dropped 2 bases and J dropped 6 bases, with 8 bases sitting between them. The CDR3 sequence is CASSFPGAEAFF. For the CDR3, the DNA is TGTGCCAGCAGCTTCCCAGGGGCTGAAGCTTTCTTT.

The rearrangement joins TRBV19 to TRBJ2-3; perhaps TRBD2 as D (5 bases). Germline assignment: CDR1 LNHDA and CDR2 SQIVND (reference sequence). V dropped 5 bases and J dropped 2 bases, with 17 bases sitting between them. This CDR3 has 16 residues. CDR3 nucleotides: TGTGCCAGTAGTCCCCATCCGGGATCCTACACAGATACGCAGTATTTT. This gives the protein CASSPHPGSYTDTQYF.

This clone has a handful of counts. The chain carries TRBV2 and TRBJ2-7; weak D call: TRBD1 (7 bases). From germline, CDR1 is SNHLY and CDR2 FYNNEI. With 6 bases removed from V and 1 base from J, the gap between germline ends came to 16 bases. The CDR3 has 15 residues. The CDR3 sequence is CASSAGQGGSYEQYV. The CDR3 region has the DNA TGTGCCAGCAGCGCGGGGCAGGGGGGATCCTACGAGCAGTACGTC.

V is TRBV4-1 and J is TRBJ1-1; D call uncertain. Trimming left V 6 bases short and J 0 bases short, with 14 bases between. CDR3 length equals 15 residues. CDR1 is MGHRA and CDR2 is YSYEKL in the germline V gene. This CDR3 reads CASSHQSQLNTEAFF. The CDR3 DNA follows: TGCGCCAGCAGTCACCAATCCCAGTTGAACACTGAAGCTTTCTTT.

This clone was found many times. The chain combines TRBV4-2 with TRBJ1-5; tentatively, D is TRBD1 (6 bases). The CDR3 is 17 residues long. Germline V lookup: CDR1 LGHNA, CDR2 YNFKEQ. The V gene lost 4 bases and the J gene lost 4 bases, with 20 bases spanning the gap. The CDR3 nucleotides are TGTGCCAGCAGCCCGGAGGGGGGGGGCACAGGGAATCAGCCCCAGCATTTT. This encodes CASSPEGGGTGNQPQHF.

This sequence joins TRBV9 and TRBJ1-2; a weak D match, TRBD1 (6 bases). Germline V gene lookup returns CDR1 SGDLS and CDR2 YYNGEE. This CDR3 has 14 residues. V shed 3 bases and J shed 10 bases, with 19 bases lying between them. The CDR3 region is CASSADSIQGVYTF. The DNA for the CDR3 is TGTGCCAGCAGCGCAGACTCAATACAGGGAGTCTACACCTTC.

This chain uses TRBV27 with TRBJ1-1; weak D call: TRBD1 (5 bases). The CDR3 loop spans 13 amino acids. Germline V CDR1 and CDR2: MNHEY, SMNVEV (reference sequence). V lost 6 bases, J lost 3 bases, and 11 bases lay in between. In DNA form, the CDR3 reads TGTGCCAGCAGGGCGGGACCAGACACTGAAGCTTTCTTT. Its translation: CASRAGPDTEAFF.

This clone occurred once. CDR3 sequence reads: CASSEQGGGIGAFF. CDR3 nucleotide sequence: TGCGCCAGCAGTGAGCAAGGGGGGGGAATTGGAGCTTTCTTT. This chain connects TRBV10-2 to TRBJ1-1; perhaps TRBD1 as D (6 bases). Germline V gene lookup returns CDR1 WSHSY and CDR2 SAAADI. Trimming pared 2 bases from V and 10 bases from J, leaving 17 bases between. The CDR3 is 14 amino acids.

The chain combines TRBV10-3 with TRBJ2-1, with 11 bases aligning to TRBD2. J gave up 8 bases and V 0 bases, and 6 bases lay outside the gene matches. The CDR3 runs 16 residues. CDR1 is ENHRY, CDR2 SYGVKD, per germline. CDR3 sequence reads: CAISESASGRFDEQFF. In nucleotides, the CDR3 is TGTGCCATCAGTGAGTCGGCTAGCGGGAGGTTCGATGAGCAGTTCTTC.

J is TRBJ2-7 and V is TRBV3-1 (or the pseudogene TRBV3-2); TRBD1 matches 7 bases. CDR1 is LGHDT, CDR2 YNNKEL, per germline (reference sequence). V lost 1 base, J lost 4 bases, and 7 bases stayed unmatched. The CDR3 totals 15 residues. The CDR3 loop is CASSQGAGGIYEQYV. The CDR3 DNA reads TGTGCCAGCAGCCAAGGGGCAGGGGGAATTTACGAGCAGTACGTC.

With respect to this clone: At one end the junction does not follow the germline gene, possibly because of a read error. J is TRBJ2-3 and V is TRBV14; D possibly corresponds to TRBD2 (6 bases). Per germline, CDR1 SGHDN and CDR2 FVKESK. The CDR3 is made up of 15 amino acids. In nucleotides, the CDR3 is TGTGCCAGCAGCATACTTAGCGGATTCACAAATACGCAGTATTTT. Residues: CASSILSGFTNTQYF.

The V and J genes are TRBV5-5 and TRBJ1-1; 8 bases are shared with TRBD1. CDR1 is SGHKS, CDR2 YYEKEE, per germline (reference sequence). The CDR3 covers 18 residues. V gave up 3 bases and J gave up 4 bases; unmatched junction bases: 17. CDR3 amino acids: CASSSNHRGALGGTEAFF. The CDR3 DNA reads as TGTGCCAGCAGCTCCAATCACAGGGGGGCCCTCGGGGGCACTGAAGCTTTCTTT.

The genes are TRBV7-2 and TRBJ2-7, with 10 bases that match TRBD2. The CDR3 contains 15 residues. The trim removed 0 bases at V and 4 bases at J, leaving 3 bases unmatched. Germline CDR1 SGHTA, CDR2 FQGNSA. The CDR3 bases are TGTGCCAGCAGCTTAGCAGCGGGGGGGACATACGAGCAGTACGTC. Residues: CASSLAAGGTYEQYV.

V gene TRBV5-8 combines with J gene TRBJ1-1; possibly TRBD1 for D (6 bases). This CDR3 is built from 11 residues. The germline V and J ends were trimmed by 4 bases and 11 bases, with 12 bases remaining between them. Germline loops: CDR1 SGHTS, CDR2 YDEGEE. CDR3 residues: CASSRQAAAFF. DNA for the CDR3: TGTGCCAGCAGCCGACAGGCCGCGGCTTTCTTT.

The V and J genes are TRBV28 and TRBJ1-4; D uncertain. Germline values: CDR1 MDHEN, CDR2 SYDVKM. The CDR3 runs 13 residues. V lost 8 bases to trimming and J lost 0 bases, with 7 bases between them. This chain's CDR3 is CASRYPTNEKLFF. CDR3 nucleotides: TGTGCCAGCCGGTACCCAACTAATGAAAAACTGTTTTTT.